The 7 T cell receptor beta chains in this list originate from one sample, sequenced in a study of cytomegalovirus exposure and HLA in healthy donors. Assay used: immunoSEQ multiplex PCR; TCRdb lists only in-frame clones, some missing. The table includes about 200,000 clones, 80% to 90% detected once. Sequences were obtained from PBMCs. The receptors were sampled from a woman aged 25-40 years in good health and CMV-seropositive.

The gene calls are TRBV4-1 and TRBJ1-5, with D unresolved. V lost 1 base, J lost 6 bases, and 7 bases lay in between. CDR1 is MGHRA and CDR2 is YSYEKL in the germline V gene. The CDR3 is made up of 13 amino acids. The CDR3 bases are TGCGCCAGCAGCCAAGTATTCGGTCAGCCCCAGCATTTT. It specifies CASSQVFGQPQHF.

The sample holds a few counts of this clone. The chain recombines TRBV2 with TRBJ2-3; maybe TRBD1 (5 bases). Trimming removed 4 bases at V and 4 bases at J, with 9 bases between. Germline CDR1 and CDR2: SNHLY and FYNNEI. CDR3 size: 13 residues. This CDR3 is CASSVRGADTQYF. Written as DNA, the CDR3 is TGTGCCAGCAGTGTAAGGGGCGCAGATACGCAGTATTTT.

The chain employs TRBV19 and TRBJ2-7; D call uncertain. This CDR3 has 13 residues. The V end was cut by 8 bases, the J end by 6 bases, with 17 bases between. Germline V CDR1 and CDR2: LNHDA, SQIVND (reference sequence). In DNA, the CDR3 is TGTGCCAGTCTGGATCACCAGCGATTCGAGCAGTACTTC. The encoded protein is CASLDHQRFEQYF. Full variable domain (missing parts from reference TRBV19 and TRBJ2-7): DGGITQSPKYLFRKEGQNVTLSCEQNLNHDAMYWYRQDPGQGLRLIYYSQIVNDFQKGDIAEGYSVSREKKESFPLTVTSAQKNPTAFYLCASLDHQRFEQYFGPGTRLTVT.

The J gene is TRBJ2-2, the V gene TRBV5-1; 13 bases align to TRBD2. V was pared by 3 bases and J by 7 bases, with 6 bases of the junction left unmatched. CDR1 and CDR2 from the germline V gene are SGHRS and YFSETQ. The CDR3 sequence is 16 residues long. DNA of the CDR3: TGCGCCAGCAGCTGGAGGACTAGCGGGGGTGTCGGGGAGCTGTTTTTT. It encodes CASSWRTSGGVGELFF.

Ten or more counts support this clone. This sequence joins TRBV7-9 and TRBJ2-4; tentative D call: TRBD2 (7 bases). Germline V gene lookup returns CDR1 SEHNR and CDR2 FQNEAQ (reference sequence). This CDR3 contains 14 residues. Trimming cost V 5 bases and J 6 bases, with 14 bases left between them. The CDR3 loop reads CASSLYREGNIQYF. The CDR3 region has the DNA TGTGCCAGCAGCCTGTACAGGGAGGGAAACATTCAGTACTTC. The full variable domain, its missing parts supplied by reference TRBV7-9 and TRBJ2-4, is DTGVSQNPRHKITKRGQNVTFRCDPISEHNRLYWYRQTLGQGPEFLTYFQNEAQLEKSRLLSDRFSAERPKGSFSTLEIQRTEQGDSAMYLCASSLYREGNIQYFGAGTRLSVL.

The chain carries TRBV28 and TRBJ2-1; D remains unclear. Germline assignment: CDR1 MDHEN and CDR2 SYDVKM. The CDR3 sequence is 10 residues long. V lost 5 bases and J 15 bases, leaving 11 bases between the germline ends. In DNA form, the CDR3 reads TGTGCCAGCAGTGATGTTGAGTGGTTCTTC. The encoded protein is CASSDVEWFF.

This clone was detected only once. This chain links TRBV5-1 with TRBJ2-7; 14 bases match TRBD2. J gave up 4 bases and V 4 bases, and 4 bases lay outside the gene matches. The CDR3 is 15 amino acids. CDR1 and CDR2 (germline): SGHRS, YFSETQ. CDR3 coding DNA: TGCGCCAGCAGCCAAGGGACTAGCGGGAGATACGAGCAGTACTTC. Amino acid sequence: CASSQGTSGRYEQYF. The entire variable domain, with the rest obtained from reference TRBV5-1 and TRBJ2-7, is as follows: KAGVTQTPRYLIKTRGQQVTLSCSPISGHRSVSWYQQTPGQGLQFLFEYFSETQRNKGNFPGRFSGRQFSNSRSEMNVSTLELGDSALYLCASSQGTSGRYEQYFGPGTRLTVT.